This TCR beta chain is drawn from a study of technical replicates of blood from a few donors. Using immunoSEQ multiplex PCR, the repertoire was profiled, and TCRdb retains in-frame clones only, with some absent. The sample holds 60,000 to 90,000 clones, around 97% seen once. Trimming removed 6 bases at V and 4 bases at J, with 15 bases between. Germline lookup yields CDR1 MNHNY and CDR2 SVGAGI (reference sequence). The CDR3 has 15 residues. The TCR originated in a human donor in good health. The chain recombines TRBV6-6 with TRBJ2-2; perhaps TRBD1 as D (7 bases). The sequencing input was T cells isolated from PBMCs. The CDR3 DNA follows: TGTGCCAGCAGCCCGGGGACAGCGGGCACCGGGGAGCTGTTTTTT. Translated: CASSPGTAGTGELFF.